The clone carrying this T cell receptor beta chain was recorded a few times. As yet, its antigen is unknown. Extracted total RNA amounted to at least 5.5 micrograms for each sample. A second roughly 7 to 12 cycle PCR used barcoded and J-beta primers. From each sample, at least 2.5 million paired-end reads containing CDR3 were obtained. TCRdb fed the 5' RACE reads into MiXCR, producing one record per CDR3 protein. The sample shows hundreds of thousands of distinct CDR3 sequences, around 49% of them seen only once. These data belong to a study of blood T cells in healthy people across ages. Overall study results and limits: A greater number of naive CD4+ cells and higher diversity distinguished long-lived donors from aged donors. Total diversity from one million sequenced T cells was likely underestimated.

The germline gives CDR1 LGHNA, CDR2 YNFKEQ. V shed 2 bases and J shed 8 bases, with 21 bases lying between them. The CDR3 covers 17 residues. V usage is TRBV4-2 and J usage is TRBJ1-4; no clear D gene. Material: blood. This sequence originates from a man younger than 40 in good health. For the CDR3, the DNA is TGTGCCAGCAGCCAAAATGCTCGGGTTATGATCGGGGAAAAACTGTTTTTT. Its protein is CASSQNARVMIGEKLFF.